The present TCR beta chain was sequenced within a study of T cell responses to AZD1222 COVID-19 vaccine. About the study: Analysis merged second doses at about 4 or about 12 weeks.

Some clones are missing from TCRdb's copy, which holds only in-frame ones; the method was immunoSEQ multiplex PCR. The table includes roughly 100,000 clones, around nine tenths detected once. The CDR3 length is 14 residues. With V trimmed by 6 bases and J by 5 bases, 6 bases remained unmatched. The V gene's germline CDR1 is MNHEY and CDR2 SVGAGI. This clone appeared a single time. The chain carries TRBV6-5 and TRBJ2-3, with TRBD2 matching over 9 bases. The receptor's source is an adult in good health. The source material was peripheral blood, sampled on day 0 of AZD1222 vaccination. The CDR3 DNA reads as TGTGCCAGCAGGGGCGGGGGGGCCTTAGATACGCAGTATTTT. It yields the protein CASRGGGALDTQYF.